This TCR beta chain was obtained from a study of T cell repertoires in cytomegalovirus infection. Study conclusions and caveats: HLA-C-restricted CMV clonotypes gave the most frequent clonotype in two of eight donors.

CDR1 is DFQATT, CDR2 SNEGSKA, per germline (reference sequence). V was trimmed by 3 bases and J by 5 bases, leaving 13 bases between them. This CDR3 spans 14 amino acids. TCRdb processed the reads anew with MiXCR; each CDR3 protein has one entry. The sample carries more than 400,000 distinct CDR3 sequences, around 27% recorded once. As concerns this clonotype: Antigen: not known.

The TCR was taken from a human donor in good health (CMV status not recorded). Some clones in this sample may be carry-over from other donors' samples. This chain connects TRBV20-1 to TRBJ2-2, with D maybe TRBD1 (5 bases). The sequencing input was PBMCs. CDR3 protein: CSARGPLTTGELFF. Written as DNA, the CDR3 is TGCAGTGCTAGGGGGCCCCTAACTACCGGGGAGCTGTTTTTT.